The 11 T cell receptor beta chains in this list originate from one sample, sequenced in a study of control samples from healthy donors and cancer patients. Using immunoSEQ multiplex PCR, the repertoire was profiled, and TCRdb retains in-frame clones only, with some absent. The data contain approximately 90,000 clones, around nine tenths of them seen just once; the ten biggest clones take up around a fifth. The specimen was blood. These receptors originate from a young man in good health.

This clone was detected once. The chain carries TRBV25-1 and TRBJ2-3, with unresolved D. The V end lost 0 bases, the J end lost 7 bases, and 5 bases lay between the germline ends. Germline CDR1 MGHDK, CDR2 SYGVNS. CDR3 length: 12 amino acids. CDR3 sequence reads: CASSEYPHTQYF. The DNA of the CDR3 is TGTGCCAGCAGTGAATATCCACATACGCAGTATTTT.

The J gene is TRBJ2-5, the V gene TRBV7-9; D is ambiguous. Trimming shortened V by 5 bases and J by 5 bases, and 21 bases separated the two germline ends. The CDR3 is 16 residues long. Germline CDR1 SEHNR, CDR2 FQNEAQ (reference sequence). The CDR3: CASSPGVHGVGETQYF. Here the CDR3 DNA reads TGTGCCAGCAGCCCCGGCGTGCATGGGGTCGGGGAGACCCAGTACTTC.

CDR3 loop: CASGPEGGAGSSNQPQHF. In DNA, the CDR3 is TGTGCCAGCGGTCCAGAAGGGGGGGCCGGTAGCAGCAATCAGCCCCAGCATTTT. The genes are TRBV6-6 and TRBJ1-5, with D tentatively TRBD1 (6 bases). The germline V and J ends were trimmed by 8 bases and 1 base, with 24 bases remaining between them. Looked up from germline, CDR1 is MNHNY and CDR2 is SVGAGI (reference sequence). The CDR3 runs to 18 residues.

In DNA, the CDR3 is TGTGCCAGTAGTTCGGTGACAGTGGACATTCAGTACTTC. Its protein product is CASSSVTVDIQYF. The gene calls are TRBV19 and TRBJ2-4, with D maybe TRBD1 (5 bases). The germline V gene has CDR1 LNHDA and CDR2 SQIVND (reference sequence). The CDR3 runs to 13 residues. Trimming removed 5 bases at V and 8 bases at J, with 13 bases between.

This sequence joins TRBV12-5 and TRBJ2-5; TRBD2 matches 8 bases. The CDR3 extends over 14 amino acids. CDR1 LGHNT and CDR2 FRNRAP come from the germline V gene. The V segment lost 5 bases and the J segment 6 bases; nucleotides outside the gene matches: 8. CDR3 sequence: CASGPGGGGKTQYF. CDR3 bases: TGTGCTAGTGGTCCGGGAGGGGGTGGGAAGACCCAGTACTTC. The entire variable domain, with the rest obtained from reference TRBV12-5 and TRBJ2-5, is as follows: DARVTQTPRHKVTEMGQEVTMRCQPILGHNTVFWYRQTMMQGLELLAYFRNRAPLDDSGMPKDRFSAEMPDATLATLKIQPSEPRDSAVYFCASGPGGGGKTQYFGPGTRLLVL.

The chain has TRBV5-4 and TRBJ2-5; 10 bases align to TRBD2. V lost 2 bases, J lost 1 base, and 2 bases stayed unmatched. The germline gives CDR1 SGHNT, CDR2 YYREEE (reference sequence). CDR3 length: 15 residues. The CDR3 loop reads CASSLAGGGQETQYF. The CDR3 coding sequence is TGTGCCAGCAGCTTAGCGGGGGGGGGCCAAGAGACCCAGTACTTC.

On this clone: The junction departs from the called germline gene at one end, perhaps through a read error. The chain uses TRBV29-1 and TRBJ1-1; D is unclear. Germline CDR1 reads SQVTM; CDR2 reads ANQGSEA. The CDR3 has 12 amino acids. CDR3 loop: CSVEGGRTEAFF. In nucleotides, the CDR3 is TGCAGCGTCGAAGGTGGCCGCACTGAAGCTTTCTTT.

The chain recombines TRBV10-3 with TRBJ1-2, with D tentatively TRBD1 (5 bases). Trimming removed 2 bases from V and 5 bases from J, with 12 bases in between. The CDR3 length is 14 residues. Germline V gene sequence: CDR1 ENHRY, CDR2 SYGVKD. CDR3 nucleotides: TGTGCCATCAGTGAGAATAGACAGCTTTATGGCTACACCTTC. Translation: CAISENRQLYGYTF.

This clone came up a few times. CDR3 nucleotide sequence: TGTGCCAGCAGCTCCGACTATCTCCGCACAGATACGCAGTATTTT. It encodes CASSSDYLRTDTQYF. The rearrangement joins TRBV7-2 to TRBJ2-3; maybe TRBD2 (5 bases). Trimming removed 4 bases at V and 1 base at J, with 12 bases between. The CDR3 length is 15 residues. Germline V gene sequence: CDR1 SGHTA, CDR2 FQGNSA.

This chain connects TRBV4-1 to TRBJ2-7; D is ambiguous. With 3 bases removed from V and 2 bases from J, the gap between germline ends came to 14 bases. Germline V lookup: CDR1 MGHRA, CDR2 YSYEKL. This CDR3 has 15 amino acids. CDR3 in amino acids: CASSQPPPGAYEQYF. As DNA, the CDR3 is TGCGCCAGCAGCCAGCCCCCCCCCGGAGCCTACGAGCAGTACTTC.

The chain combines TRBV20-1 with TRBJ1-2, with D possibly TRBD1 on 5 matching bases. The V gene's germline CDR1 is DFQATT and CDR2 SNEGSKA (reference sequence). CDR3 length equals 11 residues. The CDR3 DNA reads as TGCAGCGGAAGTCAGGGAGTTGGCTACACCTTC. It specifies CSGSQGVGYTF.